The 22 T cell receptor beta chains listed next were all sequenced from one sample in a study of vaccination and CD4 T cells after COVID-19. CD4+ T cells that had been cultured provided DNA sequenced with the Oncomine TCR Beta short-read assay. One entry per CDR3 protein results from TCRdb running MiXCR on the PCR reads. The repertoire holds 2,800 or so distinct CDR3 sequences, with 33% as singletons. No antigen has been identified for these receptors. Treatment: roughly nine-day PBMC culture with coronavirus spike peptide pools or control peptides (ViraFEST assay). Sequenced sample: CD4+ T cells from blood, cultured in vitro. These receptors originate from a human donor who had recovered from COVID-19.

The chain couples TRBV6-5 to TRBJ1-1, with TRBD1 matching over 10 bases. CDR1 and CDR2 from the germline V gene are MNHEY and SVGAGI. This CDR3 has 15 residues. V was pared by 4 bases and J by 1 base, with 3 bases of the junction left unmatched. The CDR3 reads CASSSTGGGNTEAFF. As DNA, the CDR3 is TGTGCCAGCAGTTCGACAGGGGGCGGGAACACTGAAGCTTTCTTT.

The CDR3: CASSAGQILQVQYF. CDR3 nucleotides: TGTGCCAGCAGTGCGGGACAGATTTTACAGGTGCAGTACTTC. The chain links TRBV6-2 or TRBV6-3 to TRBJ2-7; D is perhaps TRBD1 (7 bases). Germline loops: CDR1 MNHEY, CDR2 SVGEGT. There are 14 residues in the CDR3. V was trimmed by 5 bases and J by 9 bases, leaving 20 bases between them.

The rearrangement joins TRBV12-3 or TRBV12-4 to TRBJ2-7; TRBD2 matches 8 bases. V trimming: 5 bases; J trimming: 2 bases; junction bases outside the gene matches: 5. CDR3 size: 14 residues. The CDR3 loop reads CASSPPGLAYEQYF. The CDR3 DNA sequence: TGTGCCAGCAGTCCCCCGGGACTAGCCTACGAGCAGTACTTC.

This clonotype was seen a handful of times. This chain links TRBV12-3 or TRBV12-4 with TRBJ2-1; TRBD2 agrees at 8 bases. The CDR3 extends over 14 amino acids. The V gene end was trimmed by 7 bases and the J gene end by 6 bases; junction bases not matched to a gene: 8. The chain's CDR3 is CASIRGLGANEQFF. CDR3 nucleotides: TGTGCCAGCATCCGGGGACTAGGAGCCAATGAGCAGTTCTTC.

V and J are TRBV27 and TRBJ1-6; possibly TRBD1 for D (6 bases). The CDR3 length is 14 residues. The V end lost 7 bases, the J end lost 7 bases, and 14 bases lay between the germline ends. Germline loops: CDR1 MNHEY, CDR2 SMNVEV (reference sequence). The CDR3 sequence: CASNKQGWNSPLHF. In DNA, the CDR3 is TGTGCCAGCAACAAGCAGGGGTGGAATTCACCCCTCCACTTT.

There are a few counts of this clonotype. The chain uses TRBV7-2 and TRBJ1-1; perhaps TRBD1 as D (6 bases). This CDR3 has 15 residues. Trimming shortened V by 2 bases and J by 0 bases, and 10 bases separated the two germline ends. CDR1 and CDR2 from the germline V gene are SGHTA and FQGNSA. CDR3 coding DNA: TGTGCCAGCAGCTTAATAGGGGGGATGAACACTGAAGCTTTCTTT. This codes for CASSLIGGMNTEAFF. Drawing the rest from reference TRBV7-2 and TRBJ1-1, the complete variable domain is GAGVSQSPSNKVTEKGKDVELRCDPISGHTALYWYRQSLGQGLEFLIYFQGNSAPDKSGLPSDRFSAERTGGSVSTLTIQRTQQEDSAVYLCASSLIGGMNTEAFFGQGTRLTVV.

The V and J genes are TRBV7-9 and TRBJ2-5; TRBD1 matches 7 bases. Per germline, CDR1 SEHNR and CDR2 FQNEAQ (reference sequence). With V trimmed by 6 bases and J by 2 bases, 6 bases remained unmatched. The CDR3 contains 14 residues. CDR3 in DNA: TGTGCCAGCAGGGCCGGGACAGTACAAGAGACCCAGTACTTC. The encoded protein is CASRAGTVQETQYF.

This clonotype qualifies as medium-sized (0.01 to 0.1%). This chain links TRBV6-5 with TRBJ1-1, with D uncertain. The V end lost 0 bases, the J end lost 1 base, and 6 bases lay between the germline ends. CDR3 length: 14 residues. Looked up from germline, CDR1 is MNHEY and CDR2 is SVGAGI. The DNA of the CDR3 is TGTGCCAGCAGTTACTCGGAAGCGAACACTGAAGCTTTCTTT. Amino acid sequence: CASSYSEANTEAFF.

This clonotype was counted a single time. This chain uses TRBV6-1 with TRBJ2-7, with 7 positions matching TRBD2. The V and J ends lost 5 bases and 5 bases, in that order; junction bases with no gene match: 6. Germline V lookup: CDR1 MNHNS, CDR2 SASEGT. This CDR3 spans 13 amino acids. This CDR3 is CASSRLASHEQYF. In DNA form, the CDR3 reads TGTGCCAGCAGTAGACTAGCTTCCCACGAGCAGTACTTC.

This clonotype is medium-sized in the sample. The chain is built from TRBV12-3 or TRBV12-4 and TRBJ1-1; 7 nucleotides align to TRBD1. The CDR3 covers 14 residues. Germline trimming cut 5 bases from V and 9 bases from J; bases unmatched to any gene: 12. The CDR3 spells CASSHLLQGLKAFF. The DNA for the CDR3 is TGTGCCAGCAGTCACCTTCTACAGGGGCTAAAAGCTTTCTTT.

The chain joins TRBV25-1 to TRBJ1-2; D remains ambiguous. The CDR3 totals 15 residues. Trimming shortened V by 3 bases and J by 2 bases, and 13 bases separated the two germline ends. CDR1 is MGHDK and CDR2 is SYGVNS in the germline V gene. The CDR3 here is CASSEPTAGNYGYTF. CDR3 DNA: TGTGCCAGCAGTGAGCCGACCGCGGGGAACTATGGCTACACCTTC.

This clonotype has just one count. As DNA, the CDR3 is TGTGCCATCACAGCAATGGACGGGTTGAGAAATGAGCAGTTCTTC. The encoded protein is CAITAMDGLRNEQFF. The chain joins TRBV10-3 to TRBJ2-1, with unresolved D. The germline V gene has CDR1 ENHRY and CDR2 SYGVKD. Deletions cut 7 bases from V and 7 bases from J, with 20 bases between. The CDR3 runs 15 residues.

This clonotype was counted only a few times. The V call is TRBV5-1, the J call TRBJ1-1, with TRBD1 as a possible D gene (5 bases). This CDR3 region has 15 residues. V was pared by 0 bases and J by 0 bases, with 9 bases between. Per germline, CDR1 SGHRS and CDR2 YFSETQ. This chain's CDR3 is CASSLDRGLNTEAFF. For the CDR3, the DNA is TGCGCCAGCAGCTTGGACCGGGGGTTGAACACTGAAGCTTTCTTT.

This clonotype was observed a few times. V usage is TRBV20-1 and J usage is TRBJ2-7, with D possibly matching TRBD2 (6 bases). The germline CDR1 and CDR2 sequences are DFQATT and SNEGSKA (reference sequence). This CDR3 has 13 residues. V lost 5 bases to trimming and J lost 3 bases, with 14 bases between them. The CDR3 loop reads CSAPGAGLYEQYF. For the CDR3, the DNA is TGCAGTGCTCCCGGGGCGGGGCTCTACGAGCAGTACTTC.

The CDR3 DNA sequence: TGTGCCAGCTCTCTGGGGGCGAACACTGAAGCTTTCTTT. Amino acid sequence: CASSLGANTEAFF. This chain connects TRBV18 to TRBJ1-1; tentatively, D is TRBD1 (6 bases). Looked up from germline, CDR1 is KGHSH and CDR2 is LQKENI. V lost 6 bases to trimming and J lost 1 base, with 9 bases between them. The CDR3 runs 13 residues.

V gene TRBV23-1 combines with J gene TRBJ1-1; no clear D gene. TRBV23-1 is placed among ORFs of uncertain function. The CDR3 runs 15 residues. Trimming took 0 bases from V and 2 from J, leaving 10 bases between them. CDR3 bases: TGCGCCAGCAGTCAATCGGGAGGGTTCAACACTGAAGCTTTCTTT. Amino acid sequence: CASSQSGGFNTEAFF.

This CDR3 reads CASSRQSNSGNTIYF. Written as DNA, the CDR3 is TGTGCCAGCAGCCGACAGAGTAACTCTGGAAACACCATATATTTT. The chain recombines TRBV6-1 with TRBJ1-3; a possible D gene is TRBD1 (5 bases). The germline V gene has CDR1 MNHNS and CDR2 SASEGT. CDR3 length equals 15 residues. V lost 6 bases and J lost 0, with 12 bases in between.

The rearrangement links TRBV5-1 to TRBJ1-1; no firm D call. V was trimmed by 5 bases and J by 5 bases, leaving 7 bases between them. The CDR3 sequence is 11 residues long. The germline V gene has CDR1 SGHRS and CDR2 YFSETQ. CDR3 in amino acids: CASRRETEAFF. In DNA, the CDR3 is TGCGCCAGCAGGCGGGAGACTGAAGCTTTCTTT.

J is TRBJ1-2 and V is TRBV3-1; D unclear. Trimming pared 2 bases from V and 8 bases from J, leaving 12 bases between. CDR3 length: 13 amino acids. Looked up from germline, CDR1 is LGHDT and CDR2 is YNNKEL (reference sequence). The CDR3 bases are TGTGCCAGCAGCCAACAGACGACACTGGGCTACACCTTC. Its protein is CASSQQTTLGYTF.

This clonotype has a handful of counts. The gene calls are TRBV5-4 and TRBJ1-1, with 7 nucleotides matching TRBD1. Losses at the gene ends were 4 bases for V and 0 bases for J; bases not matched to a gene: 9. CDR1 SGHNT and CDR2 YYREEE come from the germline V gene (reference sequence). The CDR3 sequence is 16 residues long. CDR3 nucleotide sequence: TGTGCCAGCAGCAAGAGTCAGGGGGTGCTGAACACTGAAGCTTTCTTT. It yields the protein CASSKSQGVLNTEAFF.

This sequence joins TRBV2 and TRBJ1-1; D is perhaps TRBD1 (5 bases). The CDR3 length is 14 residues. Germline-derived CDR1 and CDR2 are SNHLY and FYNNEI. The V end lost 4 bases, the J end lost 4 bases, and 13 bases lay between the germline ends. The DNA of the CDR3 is TGTGCCAGCAGTGGACCCAGGGTTACCACTGAAGCTTTCTTT. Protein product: CASSGPRVTTEAFF.

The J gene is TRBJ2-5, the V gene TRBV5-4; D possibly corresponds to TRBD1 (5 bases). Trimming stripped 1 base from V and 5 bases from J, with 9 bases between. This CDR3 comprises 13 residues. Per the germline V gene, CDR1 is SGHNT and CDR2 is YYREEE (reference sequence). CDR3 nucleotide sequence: TGTGCCAGCAGCTTGATACCAGGGGAGACCCAGTACTTC. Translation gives CASSLIPGETQYF.